Following are 18 T cell receptor beta chains from one sample sequenced in a study of cytomegalovirus exposure and HLA in healthy donors. Sequenced by immunoSEQ multiplex PCR; TCRdb stores in-frame clones only, minus some. This sample has under 250,000 clones, with about 81% found just once. Sequencing input: PBMCs. The receptors stem from a woman aged 25 to 39 in good health and CMV-seronegative.

V and J are TRBV5-1 and TRBJ1-4; 8 bases map to TRBD1. CDR1 and CDR2 (germline): SGHRS, YFSETQ. With 0 bases clipped from V and 1 base from J, the junction kept 5 bases outside the gene matches. The CDR3 contains 17 residues. The CDR3 region is CASSLGQGRGTNEKLFF. The CDR3, as DNA: TGCGCCAGCAGCTTGGGACAGGGGCGTGGAACTAATGAAAAACTGTTTTTT.

This chain connects TRBV6-6 to TRBJ1-4, with D possibly matching TRBD1 (5 bases). V lost 5 bases and J 7 bases, leaving 20 bases between the germline ends. The V gene's germline CDR1 is MNHNY and CDR2 SVGAGI (reference sequence). The CDR3 covers 16 residues. The CDR3 coding sequence is TGTGCCAGCAGTCACCGACAGAGAGTCTTCTTTGAAAAACTGTTTTTT. It yields the protein CASSHRQRVFFEKLFF.

The count of this clone is one. This chain uses TRBV4-1 with TRBJ1-3, with D unclear. Germline CDR1 MGHRA, CDR2 YSYEKL. Trimming left V 0 bases short and J 1 base short, with 19 bases between. This CDR3 is 19 amino acids long. For the CDR3, the DNA is TGCGCCAGCAGCCAAGATGCCACTGCCACTTACGGTTCTGGAAACACCATATATTTT. It yields the protein CASSQDATATYGSGNTIYF.

The V gene is TRBV5-6, the J gene TRBJ2-2; tentative D call: TRBD2 (6 bases). The CDR3 extends over 16 amino acids. V was cut by 4 bases and J by 0 bases, with 13 bases left in between. Germline CDR1 SGHDT, CDR2 YYEEEE. The CDR3 spells CASSVWTGANTGELFF. The DNA for the CDR3 is TGTGCCAGCAGCGTCTGGACGGGGGCGAACACCGGGGAGCTGTTTTTT.

The genes are TRBV12-5 and TRBJ2-3; TRBD2 matches at 8 bases. Germline assignment: CDR1 LGHNT and CDR2 FRNRAP. The ends lost 4 bases at V and 0 bases at J; junction bases unmatched: 15. The CDR3 has 19 amino acids. CDR3 nucleotides: TGTGCTAGTGGTTCGTCTCTCCTGGGCGGGGGGTCTAGCACAGATACGCAGTATTTT. Amino acid sequence: CASGSSLLGGGSSTDTQYF.

The chain carries TRBV27 and TRBJ2-3; 11 bases align to TRBD2. The germline V gene has CDR1 MNHEY and CDR2 SMNVEV (reference sequence). The CDR3 has 15 residues. The V and J ends lost 8 bases and 4 bases, in that order; junction bases with no gene match: 8. The chain's CDR3 is CASGRLAGNSDTQYF. In DNA, the CDR3 is TGTGCCAGCGGACGACTAGCGGGGAATTCAGATACGCAGTATTTT.

This clone showed up just once. This chain connects TRBV5-4 to TRBJ1-5, with D tentatively TRBD1 (5 bases). In germline, CDR1 is SGHNT, CDR2 YYREEE (reference sequence). Trimming stripped 9 bases from V and 5 bases from J, with 18 bases between. The CDR3 sequence is 14 residues long. The CDR3 coding sequence is TGTGCCACTACACGGCAGGGAATGGATCAGCCCCAGCATTTT. Translating it yields CATTRQGMDQPQHF.

The chain carries TRBV5-4 and TRBJ2-7; 8 nucleotides agree with TRBD2. J lost 5 bases, V lost 3 bases, and 7 bases had no gene match. The CDR3 runs to 14 residues. Germline CDR1 is SGHNT and CDR2 is YYREEE (reference sequence). CDR3 DNA: TGTGCCAGCAGCTCCTCCGGGACTAGAAACGAGCAGTACTTC. This codes for CASSSSGTRNEQYF.

CDR3: CASSREVAPGLYNSPLHF. CDR3 in DNA: TGCGCCAGCAGCCGAGAAGTTGCGCCGGGACTTTATAATTCACCCCTCCACTTT. The V and J genes are TRBV4-1 and TRBJ1-6, with D perhaps TRBD1 (5 bases). The CDR3 runs 18 residues. The V and J ends lost 4 bases and 4 bases respectively, with 20 bases between them. Germline lookup yields CDR1 MGHRA and CDR2 YSYEKL.

The V and J genes are TRBV27 and TRBJ2-3; D call uncertain. The V end was cut by 5 bases, the J end by 4 bases, with 7 bases between. The CDR3 has 12 amino acids. CDR1 MNHEY and CDR2 SMNVEV come from the germline V gene (reference sequence). Here the CDR3 DNA reads TGTGCCAGCAGTCCGTACTCAGATACGCAGTATTTT. Protein sequence: CASSPYSDTQYF.

A single count supports this clone. This sequence joins TRBV6-5 and TRBJ1-2; possible D gene TRBD1, 5 bases. The CDR3 contains 13 residues. The germline V gene encodes CDR1 MNHEY and CDR2 SVGAGI. V was cut by 2 bases and J by 3 bases, with 7 bases left in between. The CDR3 DNA is TGTGCCAGCAGTTACGGGGGGGACTATGGCTACACCTTC. Translated: CASSYGGDYGYTF.

The chain is built from TRBV6-5 and TRBJ1-2; D is perhaps TRBD1 (6 bases). V lost 6 bases and J lost 4, with 12 bases in between. This CDR3 contains 13 residues. Germline V gene data show CDR1 as MNHEY and CDR2 as SVGAGI. The CDR3 DNA reads TGTGCCAGCAGGCAGGGGCAATTCTATGGCTACACCTTC. Translation gives CASRQGQFYGYTF.

The V and J genes are TRBV6-5 and TRBJ1-2, with 7 bases identical to TRBD1. Germline CDR1 MNHEY, CDR2 SVGAGI. The CDR3 spans 13 residues. The CDR3 sequence is CAAGTANRYGYTF. CDR3 in DNA: TGTGCAGCCGGGACAGCCAACCGTTATGGCTACACCTTC.

On this clone itself: Other DNA sequences in the same sample also yield this CDR3. The rearrangement uses TRBV30 and TRBJ1-1; a possible D gene is TRBD1 (6 bases). This CDR3 contains 13 residues. Germline CDR1 and CDR2: GTSNPN and SVGIG (reference sequence). V was cut by 3 bases and J by 0 bases, with 8 bases left in between. The CDR3 coding sequence is TGTGCCTGGAGCGGACAGCTGAACACTGAAGCTTTCTTT. Protein: CAWSGQLNTEAFF.

V and J are TRBV11-2 and TRBJ1-6, with 8 positions matching TRBD1. CDR1 and CDR2 (germline): SGHAT, FQNNGV. The CDR3 spans 15 residues. V was pared by 5 bases and J by 11 bases, with 11 bases of the junction left unmatched. CDR3 sequence (DNA): TGTGCCAGCAGCCCCTGGACAGGGAGTAGCGCACCCCTCCACTTT. Amino acid sequence: CASSPWTGSSAPLHF.

The chain employs TRBV4-1 and TRBJ2-7; TRBD2 is a possible D gene (6 bases). CDR1 is MGHRA, CDR2 YSYEKL, per germline. The CDR3 has 17 residues. V dropped 0 bases and J dropped 2 bases, with 17 bases sitting between them. The DNA of the CDR3 is TGCGCCAGCAGCCAAGAATTCGACGGGGGAAACCCCTACGAGCAGTACTTC. This sequence encodes CASSQEFDGGNPYEQYF.

This clone was observed a few times. The chain employs TRBV12-5 and TRBJ2-7, with TRBD1 matching over 8 bases. V was clipped by 1 base and J by 6 bases; unmatched bases: 8. CDR3 length: 15 residues. The germline gives CDR1 LGHNT, CDR2 FRNRAP. The CDR3, as DNA: TGTGCTAGTGGTTTGGCGCTCCCCGGGACAGGCGAGCAGTACTTC. This encodes CASGLALPGTGEQYF.

In its sample, this clone was seen once. The chain carries TRBV30 and TRBJ2-1; a weak D match, TRBD2 (5 bases). Germline CDR1 reads GTSNPN; CDR2 reads SVGIG (reference sequence). The V end lost 0 bases, the J end lost 9 bases, and 6 bases lay between the germline ends. The CDR3 has 11 amino acids. Written as DNA, the CDR3 is TGTGCCTGGAGTGTACTAGGTGAGCAGTTCTTC. Translation: CAWSVLGEQFF.